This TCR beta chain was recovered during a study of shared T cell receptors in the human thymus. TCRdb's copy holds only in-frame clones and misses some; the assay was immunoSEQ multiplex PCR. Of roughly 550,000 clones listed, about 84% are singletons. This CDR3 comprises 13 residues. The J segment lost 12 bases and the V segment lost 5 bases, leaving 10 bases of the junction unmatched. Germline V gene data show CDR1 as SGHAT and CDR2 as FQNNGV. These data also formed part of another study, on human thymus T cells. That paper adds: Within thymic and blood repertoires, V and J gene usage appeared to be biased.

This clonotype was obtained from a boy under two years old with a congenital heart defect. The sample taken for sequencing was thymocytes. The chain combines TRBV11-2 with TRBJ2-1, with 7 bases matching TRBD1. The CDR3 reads CASSPRQGKGQFF. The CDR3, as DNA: TGTGCCAGCAGCCCCCGACAGGGTAAAGGGCAGTTCTTC.